Only a few counts were recorded for the clone carrying this T cell receptor (beta chain). As yet, its antigen is unknown. This specimen comes from a study of CD8 T cells in ankylosing spondylitis. Study-level results: Disease-linked clones, CD8+, were relatively rare in peripheral blood. The study identified a TCR beta motif of under ten highly homologous variants that appeared characteristic of ankylosing spondylitis blood. Several of the motif variants were reported before in synovial fluid and blood from reactive arthritis. Matched ankylosing spondylitis synovial fluid reportedly contained a significantly enriched population of disease-linked clones.

The ends were cut back, 0 bases at V and 8 bases at J, with 20 bases in the middle. The germline V gene has CDR1 SGHNT and CDR2 YYREEE (reference sequence). The CDR3 extends over 16 amino acids. Using quantitative 5'-RACE with molecular barcodes, the authors made TCR beta libraries. TCRdb ran MiXCR on the 5' RACE reads and lists one entry per CDR3 protein. The data show about 220,000 distinct CDR3 sequences, with around 6.6% seen just once and 13% to 15% held by the top ten. The J gene is TRBJ1-2, the V gene TRBV5-4, with D perhaps TRBD1 (5 bases). The origin of this receptor is a male donor with ankylosing spondylitis. The material sequenced was blood, either unsorted or a sorted T cell fraction (not recorded which). The CDR3 reads CASSLGMGTSAIGYTF. The CDR3 DNA is TGTGCCAGCAGCTTGGGGATGGGGACGTCCGCTATCGGCTACACCTTC.